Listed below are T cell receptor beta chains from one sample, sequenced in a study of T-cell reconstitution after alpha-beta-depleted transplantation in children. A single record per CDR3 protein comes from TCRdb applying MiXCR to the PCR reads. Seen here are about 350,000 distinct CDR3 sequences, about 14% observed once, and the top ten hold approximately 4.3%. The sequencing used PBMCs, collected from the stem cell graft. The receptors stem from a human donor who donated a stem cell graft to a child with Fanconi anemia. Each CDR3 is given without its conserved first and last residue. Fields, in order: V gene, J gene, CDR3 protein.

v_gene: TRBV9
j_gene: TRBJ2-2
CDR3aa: ASSYVTGFTGELF

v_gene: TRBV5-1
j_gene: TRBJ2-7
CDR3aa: ASSFSATYEQY

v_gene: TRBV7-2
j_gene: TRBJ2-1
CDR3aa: ASSFRAGRRDNEQF

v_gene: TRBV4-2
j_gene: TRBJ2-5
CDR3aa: ASSPGTATQAGVGETQY

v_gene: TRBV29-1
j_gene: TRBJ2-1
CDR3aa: SVDEEQF

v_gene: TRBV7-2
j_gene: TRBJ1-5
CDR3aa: ASSSVGGSNQPQH

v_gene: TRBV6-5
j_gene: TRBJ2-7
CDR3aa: AIRQGGGAYEQY

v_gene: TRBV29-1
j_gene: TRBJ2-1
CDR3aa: SVAFNEQF

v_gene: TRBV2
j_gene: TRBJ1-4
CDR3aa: ASSWESEKLF

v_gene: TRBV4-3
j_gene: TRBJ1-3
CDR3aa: ASSQGRAGENTIY

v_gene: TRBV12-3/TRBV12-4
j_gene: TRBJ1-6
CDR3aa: ASSFQGFDSPLH

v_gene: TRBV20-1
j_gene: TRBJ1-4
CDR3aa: SARSLF

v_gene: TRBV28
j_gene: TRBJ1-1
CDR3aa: ASSLRRQSVGAF

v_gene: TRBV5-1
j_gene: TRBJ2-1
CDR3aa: ASSPSGGTNYNEQF

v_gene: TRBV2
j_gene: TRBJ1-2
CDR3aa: ASSYTGYGYT

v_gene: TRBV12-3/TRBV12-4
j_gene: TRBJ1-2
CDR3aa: ASSLTGENWGYT

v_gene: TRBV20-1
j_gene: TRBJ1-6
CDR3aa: SARDTGRSPLH

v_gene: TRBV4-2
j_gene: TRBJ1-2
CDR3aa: ASSQEGENYGYT

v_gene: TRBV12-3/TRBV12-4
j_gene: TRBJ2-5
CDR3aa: ASSSRTGEGTQY

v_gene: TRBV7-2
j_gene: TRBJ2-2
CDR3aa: ASSLAVLLAGYTGELF

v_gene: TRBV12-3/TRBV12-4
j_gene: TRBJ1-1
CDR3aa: ASAPGRDTEAF

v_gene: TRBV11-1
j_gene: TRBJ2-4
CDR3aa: ASSPGPGVIQY

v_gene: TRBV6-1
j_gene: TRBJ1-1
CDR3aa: AIRQGGSPEAF

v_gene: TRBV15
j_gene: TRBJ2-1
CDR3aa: ATGRDRTGTAEQF

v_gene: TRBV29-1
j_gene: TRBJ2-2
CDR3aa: SVAFEITWNTGELF

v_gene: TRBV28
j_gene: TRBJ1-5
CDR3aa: ASSRTGGAPASQPQH

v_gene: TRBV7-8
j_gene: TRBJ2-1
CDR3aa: ASSPDWVSEQF

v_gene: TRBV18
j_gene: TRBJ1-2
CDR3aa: ASSPQENRGLGYT

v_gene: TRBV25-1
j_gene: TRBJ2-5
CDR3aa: ASSFVGTLLY

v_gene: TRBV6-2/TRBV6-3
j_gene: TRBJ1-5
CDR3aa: ASSTPKRQGDQPQH

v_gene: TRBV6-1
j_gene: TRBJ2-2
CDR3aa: ASSVRTGINTGELF

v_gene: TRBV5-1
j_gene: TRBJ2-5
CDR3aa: ASSMTGGETQY

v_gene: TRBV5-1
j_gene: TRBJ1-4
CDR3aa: ASSLTGTEAEKLF

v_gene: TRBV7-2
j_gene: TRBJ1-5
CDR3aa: ASRRDNSNQPQH

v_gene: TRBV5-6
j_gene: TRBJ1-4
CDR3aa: ASSADTYEKLF

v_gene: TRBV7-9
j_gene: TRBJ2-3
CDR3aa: ASSYRDRVWDTQY

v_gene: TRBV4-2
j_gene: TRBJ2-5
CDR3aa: ASSSGSGNGETQY

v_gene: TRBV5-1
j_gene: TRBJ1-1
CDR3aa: ASSRDDREAF

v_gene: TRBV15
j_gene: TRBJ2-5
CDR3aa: ATSGASSNQETQY

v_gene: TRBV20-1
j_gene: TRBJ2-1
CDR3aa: SARGSGGAWGEQF

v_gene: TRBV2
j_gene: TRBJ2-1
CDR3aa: ATSTGFSYNEQF

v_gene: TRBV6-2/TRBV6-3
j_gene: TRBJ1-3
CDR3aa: ASSLDRPYSGNTIY

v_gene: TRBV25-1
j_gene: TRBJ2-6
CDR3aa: ASTSTGGASGANVLT

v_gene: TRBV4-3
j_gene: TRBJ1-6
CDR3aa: ASSQDPGGNSPLH

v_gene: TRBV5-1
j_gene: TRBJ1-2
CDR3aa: ASSVSTGPNYGYT

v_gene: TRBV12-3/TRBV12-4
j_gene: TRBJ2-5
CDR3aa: ASMGGAKTQY

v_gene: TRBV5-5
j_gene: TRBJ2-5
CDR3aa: ASSSRGTGSQETQY

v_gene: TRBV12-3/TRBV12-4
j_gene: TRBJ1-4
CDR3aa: ASSSSPGNEKLF

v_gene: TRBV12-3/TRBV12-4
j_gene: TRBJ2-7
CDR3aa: ASSLWDRQY

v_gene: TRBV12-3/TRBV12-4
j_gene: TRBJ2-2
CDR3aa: ASSSGTSVGELF

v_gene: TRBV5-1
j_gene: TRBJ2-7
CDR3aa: ASSARGTSYEQY

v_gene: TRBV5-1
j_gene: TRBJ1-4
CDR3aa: ASSLEAGPNEKLF

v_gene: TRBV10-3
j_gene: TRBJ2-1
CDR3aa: ASKPTGDEQF